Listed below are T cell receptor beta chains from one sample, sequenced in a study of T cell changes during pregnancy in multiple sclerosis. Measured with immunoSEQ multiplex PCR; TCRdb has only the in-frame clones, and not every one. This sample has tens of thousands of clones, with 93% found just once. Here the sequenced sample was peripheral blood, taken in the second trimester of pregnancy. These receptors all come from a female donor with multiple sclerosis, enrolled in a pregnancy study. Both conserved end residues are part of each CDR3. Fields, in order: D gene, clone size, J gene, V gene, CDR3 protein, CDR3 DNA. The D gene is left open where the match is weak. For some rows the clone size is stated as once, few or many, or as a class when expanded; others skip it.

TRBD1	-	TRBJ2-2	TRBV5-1	CASSLDGQGVTGELFF	TGCGCCAGCAGCTTGGATGGACAGGGGGTCACCGGGGAGCTGTTTTTT
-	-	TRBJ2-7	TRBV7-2	CASSLVSGGHPSYEQYF	TGTGCCAGCAGCTTAGTTTCGGGCGGGCATCCCTCCTACGAGCAGTACTTC
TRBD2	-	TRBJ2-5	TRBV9	CASSVGGLAGVGETQYF	TGTGCCAGCAGCGTAGGAGGCCTAGCGGGAGTAGGGGAGACCCAGTACTTC
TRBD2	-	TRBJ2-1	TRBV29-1	CSIGLASYNEQFF	TGCAGCATCGGACTAGCGTCTTACAATGAGCAGTTCTTC
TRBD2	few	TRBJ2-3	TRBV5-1	CASSLAWDYGTDTQYF	TGCGCCAGCAGCTTGGCATGGGACTACGGCACAGATACGCAGTATTTT
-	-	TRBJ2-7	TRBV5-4	CASAAGAPRDEQYF	TGTGCCAGCGCTGCGGGGGCCCCTCGTGACGAGCAGTACTTC
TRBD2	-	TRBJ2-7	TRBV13	CASSFGGRAGGEQYF	TGTGCCAGCAGCTTTGGCGGGAGGGCCGGGGGGGAGCAGTACTTC
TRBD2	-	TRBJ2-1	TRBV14	CASSQDEGGLADNEQFF	TGTGCCAGCAGCCAAGATGAGGGTGGACTAGCGGACAATGAGCAGTTCTTC
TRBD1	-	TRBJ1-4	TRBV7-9	CASSLEDRASEKLFF	TGTGCCAGCAGCTTAGAAGACAGGGCCTCGGAAAAACTGTTTTTT
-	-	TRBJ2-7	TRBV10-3	CAISDAVDLSYEQYF	TGTGCCATCAGTGACGCCGTAGATTTATCCTACGAGCAGTACTTC
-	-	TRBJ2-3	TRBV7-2	CASSLDRLVMDTQYF	TGTGCCAGCAGCTTAGATAGGCTAGTGATGGATACGCAGTATTTT
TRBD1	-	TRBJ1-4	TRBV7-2	CASSLYQGATNEKLFF	TGTGCCAGCAGCTTATACCAGGGGGCCACTAATGAAAAACTGTTTTTT
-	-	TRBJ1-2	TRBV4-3	CASSQDWGGGRGYTF	TGCGCCAGCAGCCAAGACTGGGGGGGAGGACGCGGCTACACCTTC